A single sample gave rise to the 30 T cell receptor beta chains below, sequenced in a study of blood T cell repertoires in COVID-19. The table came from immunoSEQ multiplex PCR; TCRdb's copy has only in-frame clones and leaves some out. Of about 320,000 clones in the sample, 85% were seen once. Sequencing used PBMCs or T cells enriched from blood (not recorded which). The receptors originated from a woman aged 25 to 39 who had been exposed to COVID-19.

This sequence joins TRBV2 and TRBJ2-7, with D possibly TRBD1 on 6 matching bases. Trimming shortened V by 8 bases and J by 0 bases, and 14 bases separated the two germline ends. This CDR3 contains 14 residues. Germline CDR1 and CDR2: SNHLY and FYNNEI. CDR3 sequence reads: CASGGKDSSYEQYF. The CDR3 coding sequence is TGTGCCAGCGGAGGAAAGGACAGCTCCTACGAGCAGTACTTC.

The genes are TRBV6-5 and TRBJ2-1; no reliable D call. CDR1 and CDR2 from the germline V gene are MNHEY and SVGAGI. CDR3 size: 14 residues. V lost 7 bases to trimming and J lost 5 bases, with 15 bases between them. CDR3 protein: CASTLTELHNEQFF. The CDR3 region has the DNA TGTGCCAGCACCCTCACTGAACTTCACAATGAGCAGTTCTTC.

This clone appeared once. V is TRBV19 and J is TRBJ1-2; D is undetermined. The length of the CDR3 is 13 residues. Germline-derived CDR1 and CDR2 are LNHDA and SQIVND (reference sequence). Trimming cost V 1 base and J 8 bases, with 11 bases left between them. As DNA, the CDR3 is TGTGCCAGTAGTATAGTACGTCAGGAAGGCTACACCTTC. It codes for CASSIVRQEGYTF.

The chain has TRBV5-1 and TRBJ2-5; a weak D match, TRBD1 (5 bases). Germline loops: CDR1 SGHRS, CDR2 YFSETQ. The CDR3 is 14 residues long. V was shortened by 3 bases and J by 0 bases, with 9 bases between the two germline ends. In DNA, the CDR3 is TGCGCCAGCAGCTGGGCAGGGAACCAAGAGACCCAGTACTTC. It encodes CASSWAGNQETQYF.

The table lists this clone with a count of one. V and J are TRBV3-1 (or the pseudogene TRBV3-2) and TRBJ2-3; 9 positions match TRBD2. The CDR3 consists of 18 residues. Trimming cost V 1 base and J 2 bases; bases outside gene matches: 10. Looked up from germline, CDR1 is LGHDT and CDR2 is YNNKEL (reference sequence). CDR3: CASSQVISRGGPTDTQYF. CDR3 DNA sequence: TGTGCCAGCAGCCAAGTAATATCGCGGGGGGGTCCCACAGATACGCAGTATTTT.

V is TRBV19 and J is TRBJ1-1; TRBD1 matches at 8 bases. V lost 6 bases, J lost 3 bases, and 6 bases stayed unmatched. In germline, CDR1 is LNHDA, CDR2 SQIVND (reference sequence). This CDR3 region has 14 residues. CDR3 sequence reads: CASRLGQGHTEAFF. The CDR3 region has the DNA TGTGCCAGTAGGCTTGGACAGGGACACACTGAAGCTTTCTTT.

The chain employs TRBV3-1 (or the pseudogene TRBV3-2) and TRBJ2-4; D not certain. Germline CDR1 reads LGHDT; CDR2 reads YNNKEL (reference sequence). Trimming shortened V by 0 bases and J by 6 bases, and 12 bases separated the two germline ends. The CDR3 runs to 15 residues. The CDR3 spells CASSQEQDSGNIQYF. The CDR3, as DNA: TGTGCCAGCAGCCAAGAGCAGGATTCAGGAAACATTCAGTACTTC.

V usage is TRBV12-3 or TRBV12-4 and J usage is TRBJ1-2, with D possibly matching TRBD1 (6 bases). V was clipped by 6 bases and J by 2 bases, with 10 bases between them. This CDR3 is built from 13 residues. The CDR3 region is CASSRGQNYGYTF. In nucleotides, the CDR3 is TGTGCCAGCAGCCGTGGACAGAACTATGGCTACACCTTC.

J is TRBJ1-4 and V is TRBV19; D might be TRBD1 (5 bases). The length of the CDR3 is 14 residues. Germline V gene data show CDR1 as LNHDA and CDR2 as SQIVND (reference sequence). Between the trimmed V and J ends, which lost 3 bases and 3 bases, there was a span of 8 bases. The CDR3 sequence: CASSIGGANEKLFF. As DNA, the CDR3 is TGTGCCAGTAGTATCGGGGGTGCTAATGAAAAACTGTTTTTT.

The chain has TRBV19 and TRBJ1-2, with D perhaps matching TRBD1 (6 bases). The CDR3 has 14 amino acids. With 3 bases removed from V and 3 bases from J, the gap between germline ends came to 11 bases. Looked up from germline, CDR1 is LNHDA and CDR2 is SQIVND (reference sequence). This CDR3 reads CASSIAQGDYGYTF. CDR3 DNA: TGTGCCAGTAGTATTGCACAGGGAGACTATGGCTACACCTTC. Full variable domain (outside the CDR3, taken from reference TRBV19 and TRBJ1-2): DGGITQSPKYLFRKEGQNVTLSCEQNLNHDAMYWYRQDPGQGLRLIYYSQIVNDFQKGDIAEGYSVSREKKESFPLTVTSAQKNPTAFYLCASSIAQGDYGYTFGSGTRLTVV.

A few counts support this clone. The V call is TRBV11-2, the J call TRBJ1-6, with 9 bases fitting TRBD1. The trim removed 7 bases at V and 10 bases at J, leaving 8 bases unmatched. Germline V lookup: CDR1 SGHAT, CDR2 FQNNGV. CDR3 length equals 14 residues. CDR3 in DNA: TGTGCCAGCATCGCTCGTGGACAGGGGTCACCCCTCCACTTT. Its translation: CASIARGQGSPLHF.

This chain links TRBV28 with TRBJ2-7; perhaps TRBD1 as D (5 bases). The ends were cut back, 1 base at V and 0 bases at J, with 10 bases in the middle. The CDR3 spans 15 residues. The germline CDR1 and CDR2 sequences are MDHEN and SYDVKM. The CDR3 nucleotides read TGTGCCAGCAGTTTATCTACAGGCTTCTCCTACGAGCAGTACTTC. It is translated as CASSLSTGFSYEQYF. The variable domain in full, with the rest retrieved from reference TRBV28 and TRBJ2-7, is DVKVTQSSRYLVKRTGEKVFLECVQDMDHENMFWYRQDPGLGLRLIYFSYDVKMKEKGDIPEGYSVSREKKERFSLILESASTNQTSMYLCASSLSTGFSYEQYFGPGTRLTVT.

The chain's CDR3 is CASSFGGTDNQPQHF. In DNA, the CDR3 is TGCGCCAGCAGTTTCGGTGGGACAGACAATCAGCCCCAGCATTTT. The J gene is TRBJ1-5, the V gene TRBV5-1; TRBD1 matches at 7 bases. Germline V CDR1 and CDR2: SGHRS, YFSETQ. This CDR3 is 15 amino acids long. J gave up 3 bases and V 5 bases, and 8 bases lay outside the gene matches.

The CDR3 reads CASSPTGQGMNTEAFF. CDR3 bases: TGTGCCAGCAGTCCAACAGGACAGGGTATGAACACTGAAGCTTTCTTT. The rearrangement links TRBV6-2 or TRBV6-3 to TRBJ1-1; 8 bases fit TRBD1. The V and J ends lost 5 bases and 0 bases, in that order; junction bases with no gene match: 8. Germline V gives CDR1 MNHEY, CDR2 SVGEGT. The CDR3 runs to 16 residues.

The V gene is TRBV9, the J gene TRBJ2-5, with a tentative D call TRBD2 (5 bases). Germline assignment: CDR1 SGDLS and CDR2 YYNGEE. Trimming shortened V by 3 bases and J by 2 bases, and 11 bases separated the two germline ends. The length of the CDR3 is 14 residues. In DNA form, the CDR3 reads TGTGCCAGCAGCGCCCGAGGGCTACAAGAGACCCAGTACTTC. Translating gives CASSARGLQETQYF. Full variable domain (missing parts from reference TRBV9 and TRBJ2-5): DSGVTQTPKHLITATGQRVTLRCSPRSGDLSVYWYQQSLDQGLQFLIQYYNGEERAKGNILERFSAQQFPDLHSELNLSSLELGDSALYFCASSARGLQETQYFGPGTRLLVL.

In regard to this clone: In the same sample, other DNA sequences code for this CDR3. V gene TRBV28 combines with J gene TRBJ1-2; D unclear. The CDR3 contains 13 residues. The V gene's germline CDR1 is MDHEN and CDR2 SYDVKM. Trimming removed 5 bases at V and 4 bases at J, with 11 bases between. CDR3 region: CASSLRESYGYTF. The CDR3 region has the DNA TGTGCCAGCAGTCTAAGGGAGTCCTATGGCTACACCTTC.

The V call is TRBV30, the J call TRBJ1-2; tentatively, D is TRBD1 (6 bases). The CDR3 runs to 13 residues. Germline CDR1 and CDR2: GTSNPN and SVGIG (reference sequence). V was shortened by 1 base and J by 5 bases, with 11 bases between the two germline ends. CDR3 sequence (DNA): TGTGCCTGGAGTGCATTCGGACAGTATGGCTACACCTTC. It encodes CAWSAFGQYGYTF.

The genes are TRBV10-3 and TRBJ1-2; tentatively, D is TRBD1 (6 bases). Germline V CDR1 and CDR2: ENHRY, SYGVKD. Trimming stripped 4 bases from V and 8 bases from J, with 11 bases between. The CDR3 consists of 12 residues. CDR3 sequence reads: CAISGQGMGYTF. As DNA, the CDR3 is TGTGCCATCAGTGGCCAGGGGATGGGCTACACCTTC.

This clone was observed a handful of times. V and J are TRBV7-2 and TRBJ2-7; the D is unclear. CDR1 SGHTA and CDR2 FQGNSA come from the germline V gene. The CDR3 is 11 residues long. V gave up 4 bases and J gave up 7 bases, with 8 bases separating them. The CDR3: CASSSDGEQYF. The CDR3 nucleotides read TGTGCCAGCAGCTCTGACGGGGAGCAGTACTTC.

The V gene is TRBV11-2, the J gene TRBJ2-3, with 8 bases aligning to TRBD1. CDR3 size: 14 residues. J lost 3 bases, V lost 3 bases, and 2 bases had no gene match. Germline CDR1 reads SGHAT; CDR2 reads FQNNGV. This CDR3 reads CASSFRTGTDTQYF. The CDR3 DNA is TGTGCCAGCAGCTTTAGGACAGGGACAGATACGCAGTATTTT.

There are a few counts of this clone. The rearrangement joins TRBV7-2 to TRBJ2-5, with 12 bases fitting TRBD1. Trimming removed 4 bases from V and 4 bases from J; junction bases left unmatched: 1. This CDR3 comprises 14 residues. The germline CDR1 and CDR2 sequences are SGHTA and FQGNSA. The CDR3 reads CASSSGQGAETQYF. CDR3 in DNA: TGTGCCAGCAGCTCGGGACAGGGGGCAGAGACCCAGTACTTC.

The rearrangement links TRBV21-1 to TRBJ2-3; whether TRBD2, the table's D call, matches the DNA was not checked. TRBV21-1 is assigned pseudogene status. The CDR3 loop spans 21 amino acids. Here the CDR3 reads CASSTGSSGDFFLNWTGTQYF. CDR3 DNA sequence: TGTGCCAGCAGCACGGGTTCTAGCGGGGATTTTTTTTTGAATTGGACAGGTACGCAGTATTTT.

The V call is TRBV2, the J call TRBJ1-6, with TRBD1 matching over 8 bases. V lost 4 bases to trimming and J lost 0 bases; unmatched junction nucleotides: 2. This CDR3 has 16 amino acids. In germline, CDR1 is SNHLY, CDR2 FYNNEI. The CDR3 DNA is TGTGCCAGCAGTGTACAGGGGGACTCCTATAATTCACCCCTCCACTTT. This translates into CASSVQGDSYNSPLHF.

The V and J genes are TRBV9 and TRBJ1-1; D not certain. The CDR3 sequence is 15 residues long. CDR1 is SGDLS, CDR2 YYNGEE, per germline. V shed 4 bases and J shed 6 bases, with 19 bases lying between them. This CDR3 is CASSPRGQLSAEAFF. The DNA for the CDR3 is TGTGCCAGCAGCCCCCGAGGGCAGTTGTCTGCTGAAGCTTTCTTT.

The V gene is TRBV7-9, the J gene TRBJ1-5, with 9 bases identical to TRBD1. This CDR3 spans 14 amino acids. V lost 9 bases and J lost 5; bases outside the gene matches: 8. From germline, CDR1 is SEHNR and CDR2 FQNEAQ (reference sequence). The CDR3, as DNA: TGTGCCAGTCAGACAGGGGGAATGGATCAGCCCCAGCATTTT. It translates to CASQTGGMDQPQHF.

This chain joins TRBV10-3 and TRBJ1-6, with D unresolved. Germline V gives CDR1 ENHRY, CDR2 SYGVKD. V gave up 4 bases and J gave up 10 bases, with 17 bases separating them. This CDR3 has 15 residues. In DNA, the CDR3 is TGTGCCATCAGTGGGGTTACGGCGCTAGAATCACCCCTCCACTTT. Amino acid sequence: CAISGVTALESPLHF.

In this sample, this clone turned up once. The CDR3 loop is CASKDSGRINEQFF. The CDR3 nucleotides read TGTGCCAGCAAGGATAGCGGGAGGATAAATGAGCAGTTCTTC. This chain uses TRBV27 with TRBJ2-1, with TRBD2 identical over 10 bases. Germline V gene data show CDR1 as MNHEY and CDR2 as SMNVEV (reference sequence). The CDR3 extends over 14 amino acids. V dropped 7 bases and J dropped 7; count of bases not matched to a gene: 7.

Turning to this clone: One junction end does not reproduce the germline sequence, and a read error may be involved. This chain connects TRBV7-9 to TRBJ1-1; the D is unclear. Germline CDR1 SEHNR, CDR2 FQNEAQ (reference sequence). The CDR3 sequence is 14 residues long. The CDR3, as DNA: TGTGCCAGCAGCTTAAAATCGGGGAACTCTGAAGCTTTCTTT. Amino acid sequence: CASSLKSGNSEAFF.

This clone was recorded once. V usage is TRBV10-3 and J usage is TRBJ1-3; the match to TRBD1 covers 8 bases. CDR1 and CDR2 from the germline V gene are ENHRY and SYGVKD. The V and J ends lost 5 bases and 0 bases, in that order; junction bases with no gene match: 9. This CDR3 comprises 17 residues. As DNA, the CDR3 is TGTGCCATCAGTTTATTACAGGGGGTGAGCTCTGGAAACACCATATATTTT. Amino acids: CAISLLQGVSSGNTIYF.

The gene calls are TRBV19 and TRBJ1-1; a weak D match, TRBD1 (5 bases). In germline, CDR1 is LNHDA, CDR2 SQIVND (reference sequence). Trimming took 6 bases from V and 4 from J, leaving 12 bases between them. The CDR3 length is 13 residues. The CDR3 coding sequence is TGTGCCAGTAGAGGCGGGGGGGGCACTGAAGCTTTCTTT. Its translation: CASRGGGGTEAFF.